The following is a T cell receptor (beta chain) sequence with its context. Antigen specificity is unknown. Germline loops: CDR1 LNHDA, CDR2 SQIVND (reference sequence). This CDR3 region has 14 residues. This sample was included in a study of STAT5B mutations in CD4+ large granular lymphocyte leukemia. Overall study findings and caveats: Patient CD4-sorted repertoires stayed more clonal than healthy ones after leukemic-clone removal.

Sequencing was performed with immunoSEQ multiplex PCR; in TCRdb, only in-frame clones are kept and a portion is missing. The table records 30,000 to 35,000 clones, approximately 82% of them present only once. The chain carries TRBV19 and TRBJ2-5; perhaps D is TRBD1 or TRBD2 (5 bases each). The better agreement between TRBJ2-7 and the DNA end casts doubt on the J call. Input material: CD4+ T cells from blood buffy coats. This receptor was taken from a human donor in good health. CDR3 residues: CASSIRGPSYEQYF. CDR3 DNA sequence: TGTGCCAGTAGTATACGGGGACCTTCCTACGAGCAGTACTTC.